This T cell receptor beta chain originates from a study of control samples from healthy donors and cancer patients. This CDR3 is 12 amino acids long. With 2 bases removed from V and 0 bases from J, the gap between germline ends came to 2 bases. Looked up from germline, CDR1 is SGDLS and CDR2 is YYNGEE. Repertoires were generated with immunoSEQ multiplex PCR, while TCRdb's copy carries only in-frame clones and drops some. This repertoire shows over 50,000 clones, about 80% found once; its top ten account for roughly a tenth. This rearrangement joins TRBV9 to TRBJ1-2; D is unresolved. This sequence originates from a man aged 65 to 85 in good health. The sequenced sample was blood. In DNA, the CDR3 is TGTGCCAGCAGCGTCACTAACTATGGCTACACCTTC. This gives the protein CASSVTNYGYTF.